This T cell receptor beta chain was sequenced in a study of blood T cell repertoires in COVID-19. Looking at the study overall: Some COVID-19 samples were acute and others convalescent; all came from the United States, Italy and Spain. The analysed material was cDNA or gDNA that came from T cells, B-cell-depleted T cells, or PBMCs.

CDR1 and CDR2 (germline): KGHSH, LQKENI. The CDR3 extends over 16 amino acids. Trimming took 5 bases from V and 4 from J; bases not matched to a gene: 7. As processed by the authors: Estimation of nucleated cell counts relied on the amplification of reference gene primers. Method: immunoSEQ multiplex PCR; TCRdb's copy keeps in-frame clones and lacks some. The V and J calls and clone size were taken over from that table, and D and trimming were inferred from the DNA. This table has about 110,000 clones, over 75% appearing once. This sequence originates from a woman over 75 with active or convalescent COVID-19. Input material: peripheral blood. The chain couples TRBV18 to TRBJ2-1, with TRBD2 matching 11 bases. For the CDR3, the DNA is TGTGCCAGCTCAAAACGAGGGACTAGCGGATACAATGAGCAGTTCTTC. Amino acids: CASSKRGTSGYNEQFF.